These 14 T cell receptor beta chains were sequenced from one sample in a study of T cells in Graves' hyperthyroidism and ophthalmopathy (dated by TCRdb to between 2018 and 2021). The library was produced with multiplex PCR. Reads for this sample came from an Illumina HiSeq 2000. TCR beta CDR3 regions were amplified from RNA transcripts. The first round of RT-PCR for the TCR CDR3 was performed with the HTBI primer set and the Qiagen OneStep RT-PCR kit. TCRdb took the public reads, trimmed them with fastp at Q25, ran MiXCR for clone calling and kept in-frame beta chains. Identical CDR3 protein sequences are pooled into one entry, listed with their most common genes and DNA. The sample data list approximately 370,000 distinct CDR3 sequences, and approximately 15% of these were observed just once. The biggest ten clones account for approximately 29% of the sample. What was sequenced was blood. All receptors derive from a woman aged 25 to 39 with Graves' hyperthyroidism.

A word on this clonotype: Germline and junction disagree at one end, which may indicate a read error. The chain joins TRBV27 to TRBJ2-7; D perhaps matches TRBD2 (6 bases). The CDR3 sequence is 16 residues long. Germline-derived CDR1 and CDR2 are MNHEY and SMNVEV (reference sequence). The CDR3 coding sequence is TGTGCCAGCAGACCCACCGGGGGACCTGTCTCCTACGAGCAGCACTTC. Translating it yields CASRPTGGPVSYEQHF.

The table lists this clonotype with many counts. The J gene is TRBJ1-1, the V gene TRBV27; TRBD1 agrees at 9 bases. Trimming removed 5 bases from V and 4 bases from J; junction bases left unmatched: 11. Germline V gene sequence: CDR1 MNHEY, CDR2 SMNVEV (reference sequence). CDR3 length equals 16 residues. CDR3 protein: CASSPMDRGATTEAFF. The CDR3 DNA is TGTGCCAGCAGTCCTATGGACAGGGGAGCTACCACTGAAGCTTTCTTT.

This clonotype was found once. The gene calls are TRBV19 and TRBJ2-1; 7 positions match TRBD2. CDR1 and CDR2 from the germline V gene are LNHDA and SQIVND (reference sequence). This CDR3 has 15 amino acids. J was trimmed by 4 bases and V by 3 bases; bases with no gene match: 6. CDR3 sequence reads: CASSMGLTGYNEQFF. The CDR3 DNA is TGTGCCAGTAGTATGGGACTAACGGGGTACAATGAGCAGTTCTTC.

This clonotype occurred a few times. The CDR3 sequence: CASSHFQVTYNEQFF. The CDR3, as DNA: TGTGCCAGCAGCCATTTCCAGGTCACCTACAATGAGCAGTTCTTC. The J gene is TRBJ2-1, the V gene TRBV3-1; D is ambiguous. The CDR3 loop spans 15 amino acids. Per the germline V gene, CDR1 is LGHDT and CDR2 is YNNKEL (reference sequence). V was cut by 3 bases and J by 2 bases, with 11 bases left in between.

There are many counts of this clonotype. This chain joins TRBV18 and TRBJ2-1, with 12 bases that match TRBD2. CDR1 and CDR2 (germline): KGHSH, LQKENI. Trimming removed 3 bases from V and 5 bases from J; junction bases left unmatched: 2. This CDR3 region has 15 residues. CDR3 region: CASSPLAGGDNEQFF. The CDR3 bases are TGTGCCAGCTCACCCCTAGCGGGAGGGGACAATGAGCAGTTCTTC.

This clonotype occurred a few times. The chain carries TRBV11-2 and TRBJ2-4; 8 bases line up with TRBD2. V gave up 7 bases and J gave up 4 bases; unmatched junction bases: 6. Germline V CDR1 and CDR2: SGHAT, FQNNGV. This CDR3 has 14 residues. CDR3 coding DNA: TGTGCCAGCACTAGCGGGTTCTCAAAAAACATTCAGTACTTC. Amino acid sequence: CASTSGFSKNIQYF. The full variable domain, in which reference TRBV11-2 and TRBJ2-4 provide the parts outside the CDR3, is EAGVAQSPRYKIIEKRQSVAFWCNPISGHATLYWYQQILGQGPKLLIQFQNNGVVDDSQLPKDRFSAERLKGVDSTLKIQPAKLEDSAVYLCASTSGFSKNIQYFGAGTRLSVL.

This clonotype came up many times. Its ends do not fully match the called genes, so a read error is possible. The V call is TRBV18, the J call TRBJ2-5; tentative D call: TRBD1 (6 bases). This CDR3 comprises 13 residues. Germline V gene lookup returns CDR1 KGHSH and CDR2 LQKENI. As DNA, the CDR3 is TGTGCCAGCTCGCCACAGGGAAAAGAGACCCAGTACTTC. This sequence encodes CASSPQGKETQYF.

This clonotype was recorded at least ten times. This chain uses TRBV2 with TRBJ2-7, with D unresolved. Per germline, CDR1 SNHLY and CDR2 FYNNEI. The V gene lost 3 bases and the J gene lost 0 bases, with 9 bases spanning the gap. The CDR3 sequence is 14 residues long. CDR3 protein: CASSDNPNSYEQYF. The CDR3 coding sequence is TGTGCCAGCAGTGACAACCCGAACTCCTACGAGCAGTACTTC. Using reference TRBV2 and TRBJ2-7 for the parts outside the CDR3, the full variable domain is EPEVTQTPSHQVTQMGQEVILRCVPISNHLYFYWYRQILGQKVEFLVSFYNNEISEKSEIFDDQFSVERPDGSNFTLKIRSTKLEDSAMYFCASSDNPNSYEQYFGPGTRLTVT.

This clonotype showed up just a few times. The chain uses TRBV3-1 and TRBJ2-7; 9 positions agree with TRBD1. The germline V gene has CDR1 LGHDT and CDR2 YNNKEL (reference sequence). Trimming took 3 bases from V and 3 from J; bases not matched to a gene: 6. The CDR3 runs 15 residues. DNA for the CDR3: TGTGCCAGCAGCCAGGGGGGGACAGGGAACTACGAGCAGTACTTC. Its translation: CASSQGGTGNYEQYF.

This clonotype was found a few times. The chain joins TRBV19 to TRBJ2-1, with 9 bases fitting TRBD2. Germline V gene data show CDR1 as LNHDA and CDR2 as SQIVND (reference sequence). The CDR3 loop spans 14 amino acids. V shed 3 bases and J 10 bases; nucleotides not matched to a gene: 7. Here the CDR3 DNA reads TGTGCCAGTAGTATGGGACTAGCAATAGGCGAGCAGTTCTTC. It translates to CASSMGLAIGEQFF. Using reference TRBV19 and TRBJ2-1 for the parts outside the CDR3, the full variable domain is DGGITQSPKYLFRKEGQNVTLSCEQNLNHDAMYWYRQDPGQGLRLIYYSQIVNDFQKGDIAEGYSVSREKKESFPLTVTSAQKNPTAFYLCASSMGLAIGEQFFGPGTRLTVL.

The rearrangement uses TRBV25-1 and TRBJ2-2, with 10 positions matching TRBD1. Germline CDR1 and CDR2: MGHDK and SYGVNS. The CDR3 has 17 residues. V was clipped by 10 bases and J by 0 bases; unmatched bases: 11. The CDR3 DNA follows: TGTGCCACGCAATCGACCGGGACAGGGGCGAACACCGGGGAGCTGTTTTTT. Translation gives CATQSTGTGANTGELFF.

At least ten counts were recorded for this clonotype. The V gene is TRBV7-7, the J gene TRBJ2-5; 11 nucleotides agree with TRBD2. This CDR3 has 14 amino acids. With V trimmed by 5 bases and J by 4 bases, 3 bases remained unmatched. Germline V gene lookup returns CDR1 SSHAT and CDR2 FNYEAQ (reference sequence). CDR3 in amino acids: CASSHGTSGETQYF. The DNA of the CDR3 is TGTGCCAGCAGCCACGGGACTAGCGGAGAGACCCAGTACTTC.

The genes are TRBV4-1 and TRBJ1-4, with a possible D match to TRBD1 (6 bases). V was trimmed by 3 bases and J by 5 bases, leaving 13 bases between them. The length of the CDR3 is 15 residues. Germline V gene lookup returns CDR1 MGHRA and CDR2 YSYEKL. The CDR3 nucleotides are TGCGCCAGCAGCCAGCATGACAGGAGGAATGAAAAACTGTTTTTT. It encodes CASSQHDRRNEKLFF.

In regard to this clonotype: A much larger clone lies a single base off, so this may be a read error. CDR3 loop: CASSFSSGTSTGTQYF. As DNA, the CDR3 is TGTGCCAGCAGTTTCTCTAGCGGGACTAGCACAGGTACGCAGTATTTT. This chain connects TRBV27 to TRBJ2-3, with 9 bases lining up with TRBD2. Per the germline V gene, CDR1 is MNHEY and CDR2 is SMNVEV (reference sequence). The CDR3 sequence is 16 residues long.